This T cell receptor (beta chain) was found in a study of blood T cells in healthy people across ages. Findings of the study overall: From one million sequenced T cells, diversity estimates were lower bounds. Possibly, changes in expanded clonotypes were confounded because donor CMV status was unknown.

CDR3 length equals 14 residues. Germline V gene data show CDR1 as SQVTM and CDR2 as ANQGSEA. The second PCR ran about 6 to 12 cycles with a sample-barcoded 5' primer and J-beta primers. The authors tagged each cDNA molecule using a template-switch adaptor with 12 random nucleotides. MiXCR, run by TCRdb on the 5' RACE reads, gives a single entry per CDR3 protein. The sample yields about 1.6 million distinct CDR3 sequences, 30% to 40% seen once. This clonotype occurred a few times. No antigen is known for it. One end of the junction does not line up with germline, which may come from a read error. Sequenced input: blood. This rearrangement joins TRBV29-1 to TRBJ1-4, with TRBD1 matching 10 bases. The receptor was isolated from a woman in her 30s in good health. The CDR3 DNA sequence: TGCAGCGCCTATCCCGGGACAGGGGTAGAAAAACGGTTTTTT. This translates into CSAYPGTGVEKRFF.